The 18 T cell receptor beta chains below all came from one sample that was sequenced in a study of cytomegalovirus exposure and HLA in healthy donors. The study ran its PCR with 60 Vbeta and 13 Jbeta primers. Measured with immunoSEQ multiplex PCR; TCRdb has only the in-frame clones, and not every one. The table shows 200,000 or so clones, with more than 75% occurring only once. Sequencing input: PBMCs. These receptors originate from a girl less than two years old in good health and CMV-seronegative.

This rearrangement joins TRBV11-2 to TRBJ2-5, with D possibly being TRBD2 (5 bases). Germline lookup yields CDR1 SGHAT and CDR2 FQNNGV. V lost 0 bases and J lost 4, with 15 bases in between. The CDR3 covers 16 residues. The CDR3 region is CASSLDRRNPLETQYF. CDR3 in DNA: TGTGCCAGCAGCTTAGATCGGAGGAATCCCTTAGAGACCCAGTACTTC. Filled out from reference TRBV11-2 and TRBJ2-5, the complete variable domain reads EAGVAQSPRYKIIEKRQSVAFWCNPISGHATLYWYQQILGQGPKLLIQFQNNGVVDDSQLPKDRFSAERLKGVDSTLKIQPAKLEDSAVYLCASSLDRRNPLETQYFGPGTRLLVL.

V is TRBV4-1 and J is TRBJ2-1; D is perhaps TRBD1 (6 bases). This CDR3 spans 16 amino acids. In germline, CDR1 is MGHRA, CDR2 YSYEKL. Trimming cost V 0 bases and J 9 bases, with 18 bases left between them. In DNA, the CDR3 is TGCGCCAGCAGCCAAGATCATCCGCTACAGGGTTCTGAGCAGTTCTTC. This codes for CASSQDHPLQGSEQFF.

V usage is TRBV2 and J usage is TRBJ1-2; a weak D match, TRBD1 (5 bases). CDR3 length equals 12 residues. Germline V gene sequence: CDR1 SNHLY, CDR2 FYNNEI. Between the trimmed V and J ends, which lost 4 bases and 7 bases, there was a span of 10 bases. The CDR3 region is CASSVFRGGYTF. The CDR3 DNA reads as TGTGCCAGCAGTGTATTTAGGGGTGGCTACACCTTC. The variable domain in full, completed from reference TRBV2 and TRBJ1-2, reads EPEVTQTPSHQVTQMGQEVILRCVPISNHLYFYWYRQILGQKVEFLVSFYNNEISEKSEIFDDQFSVERPDGSNFTLKIRSTKLEDSAMYFCASSVFRGGYTFGSGTRLTVV.

This chain links TRBV27 with TRBJ1-5; possibly TRBD1 for D (5 bases). The length of the CDR3 is 16 residues. Trimming left V 5 bases short and J 0 bases short, with 14 bases between. CDR1 is MNHEY, CDR2 SMNVEV, per germline (reference sequence). The CDR3 here is CASSISGGYSNQPQHF. The CDR3 coding sequence is TGTGCCAGCAGTATTTCCGGGGGGTATAGCAATCAGCCCCAGCATTTT.

The rearrangement joins TRBV5-1 to TRBJ2-7, with 13 bases fitting TRBD2. Germline CDR1 reads SGHRS; CDR2 reads YFSETQ. The CDR3 runs to 15 residues. Losses at the gene ends were 5 bases for V and 3 bases for J; bases not matched to a gene: 5. CDR3 nucleotide sequence: TGCGCCAGCAGTTTAGGGACTAGCGGGGTCTACGAGCAGTACTTC. It translates to CASSLGTSGVYEQYF. The full variable domain, completed using reference TRBV5-1 and TRBJ2-7, is KAGVTQTPRYLIKTRGQQVTLSCSPISGHRSVSWYQQTPGQGLQFLFEYFSETQRNKGNFPGRFSGRQFSNSRSEMNVSTLELGDSALYLCASSLGTSGVYEQYFGPGTRLTVT.

This clone has only a few counts. This chain links TRBV29-1 with TRBJ1-1; D is unclear. V lost 5 bases and J lost 4, with 14 bases in between. This CDR3 contains 13 residues. Germline CDR1 reads SQVTM; CDR2 reads ANQGSEA. The CDR3: CSVHGVLSTEAFF. For the CDR3, the DNA is TGCAGCGTTCACGGGGTGTTGAGCACTGAAGCTTTCTTT.

This clone was observed a handful of times. The V gene is TRBV21-1, the J gene TRBJ2-2; the D call of TRBD2 is as the table states it, not checked on the DNA. TRBV21-1 is recorded as a pseudogene. CDR3 length: 19 residues. Written as DNA, the CDR3 is TGTGCCAGCAGCAAAGGTCGTCAGCCTCCAACGGAGCACACCGGGGAGCTGTTTTTT. Amino acid sequence: CASSKGRQPPTEHTGELFF.

The chain links TRBV5-6 to TRBJ1-2, with no clear D. Germline V gives CDR1 SGHDT, CDR2 YYEEEE. The CDR3 runs 14 residues. V was shortened by 0 bases and J by 4 bases, with 10 bases between the two germline ends. This CDR3 is CASSLVGVPYGYTF. CDR3 DNA: TGTGCCAGCAGCTTGGTCGGGGTCCCCTATGGCTACACCTTC.

The chain recombines TRBV10-3 with TRBJ1-1; TRBD1 agrees at 7 bases. Per germline, CDR1 ENHRY and CDR2 SYGVKD. V lost 5 bases and J lost 7; bases outside the gene matches: 10. The CDR3 totals 14 residues. DNA of the CDR3: TGTGCCATCAGTAGTTCAACAGGGGATAATGAAGCTTTCTTT. This sequence encodes CAISSSTGDNEAFF.

V usage is TRBV30 and J usage is TRBJ2-7; weak D call: TRBD1 (6 bases). This CDR3 contains 13 residues. From germline, CDR1 is GTSNPN and CDR2 SVGIG (reference sequence). V shed 6 bases and J shed 2 bases, with 14 bases lying between them. CDR3: CACLAGATYEQYF. For the CDR3, the DNA is TGTGCCTGCCTGGCAGGGGCGACCTACGAGCAGTACTTC.

The chain carries TRBV6-1 and TRBJ1-1, with no clear D. CDR1 and CDR2 from the germline V gene are MNHNS and SASEGT. V gave up 7 bases and J gave up 1 base, with 10 bases separating them. CDR3 size: 13 residues. The CDR3 DNA follows: TGTGCCAGCATGGAACGGGGGAACACTGAAGCTTTCTTT. Its protein is CASMERGNTEAFF.

J is TRBJ2-5 and V is TRBV19; TRBD1 matches at 9 bases. Germline V gene data show CDR1 as LNHDA and CDR2 as SQIVND (reference sequence). V lost 4 bases to trimming and J lost 4 bases; unmatched junction nucleotides: 13. The CDR3 spans 17 residues. The CDR3 DNA is TGTGCCAGTAGTAGAGGGGCCCTACAGGGGGCGCGAGAGACCCAGTACTTC. This codes for CASSRGALQGARETQYF.

This rearrangement joins TRBV10-1 to TRBJ1-1; 8 bases agree with TRBD1. V lost 10 bases, J lost 2 bases, and 9 bases stayed unmatched. This CDR3 is 14 amino acids long. Germline V gene lookup returns CDR1 WNHNN and CDR2 SYGVQD (reference sequence). The CDR3 DNA reads TGCGCCAACCTAACAGGGGGGATAAACACTGAAGCTTTCTTT. This gives the protein CANLTGGINTEAFF.

J is TRBJ1-4 and V is TRBV6-1; D perhaps matches TRBD1 (5 bases). Germline V gene sequence: CDR1 MNHNS, CDR2 SASEGT. The CDR3 is 15 residues long. Between the trimmed V and J ends, which lost 3 bases and 5 bases, there was a span of 13 bases. The CDR3 coding sequence is TGTGCCAGCAGTGACTTGGGGCAGCTAAATGAAAAACTGTTTTTT. This sequence encodes CASSDLGQLNEKLFF.

The genes are TRBV7-8 and TRBJ2-5; 10 nucleotides agree with TRBD2. V lost 1 base and J lost 5; bases outside the gene matches: 7. The CDR3 has 16 amino acids. Germline V gene lookup returns CDR1 SGHVS and CDR2 FQNEAQ. This CDR3 is CASSLVLTSGAETQYF. The CDR3 DNA is TGTGCCAGCAGCTTAGTTCTAACTAGCGGGGCTGAGACCCAGTACTTC.

This sequence joins TRBV7-8 and TRBJ2-2, with TRBD2 identical over 7 bases. This CDR3 region has 18 residues. The V and J ends lost 7 bases and 0 bases, in that order; junction bases with no gene match: 14. CDR1 is SGHVS, CDR2 FQNEAQ, per germline. The CDR3 nucleotides are TGTGCCAGCACCCGGGGGGTCCTGGCGGGCACGAACACCGGGGAGCTGTTTTTT. It specifies CASTRGVLAGTNTGELFF.

This clone has just one count. The chain links TRBV6-5 to TRBJ1-6; 7 nucleotides align to TRBD1. Germline CDR1 reads MNHEY; CDR2 reads SVGAGI. With V trimmed by 6 bases and J by 8 bases, 7 bases remained unmatched. The CDR3 covers 14 residues. CDR3 amino acids: CASSGGQYDSPLHF. CDR3 nucleotide sequence: TGTGCCAGCAGCGGGGGACAGTATGATTCACCCCTCCACTTT.

The V and J genes are TRBV2 and TRBJ2-1, with D maybe TRBD2 (5 bases). The germline V gene has CDR1 SNHLY and CDR2 FYNNEI. Between the trimmed V and J ends, which lost 7 bases and 6 bases, there was a span of 16 bases. The CDR3 has 14 amino acids. CDR3 sequence (DNA): TGTGCCAGCAACCCGGGATCGCGAGTCAATGAGCAGTTCTTC. Translated, it gives CASNPGSRVNEQFF. Filled out from reference TRBV2 and TRBJ2-1, the complete variable domain reads EPEVTQTPSHQVTQMGQEVILRCVPISNHLYFYWYRQILGQKVEFLVSFYNNEISEKSEIFDDQFSVERPDGSNFTLKIRSTKLEDSAMYFCASNPGSRVNEQFFGPGTRLTVL.